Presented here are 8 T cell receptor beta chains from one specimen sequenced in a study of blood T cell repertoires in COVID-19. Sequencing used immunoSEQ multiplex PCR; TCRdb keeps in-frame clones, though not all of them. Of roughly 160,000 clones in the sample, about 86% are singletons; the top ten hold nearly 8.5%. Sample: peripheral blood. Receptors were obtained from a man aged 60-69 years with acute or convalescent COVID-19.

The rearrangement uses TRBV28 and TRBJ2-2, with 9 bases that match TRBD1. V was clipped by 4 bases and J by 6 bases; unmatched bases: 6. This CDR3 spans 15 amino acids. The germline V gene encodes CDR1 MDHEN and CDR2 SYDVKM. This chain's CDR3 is CASSYRDRVAGELFF. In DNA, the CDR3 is TGTGCCAGCAGTTACCGGGACAGGGTCGCCGGGGAGCTGTTTTTT.

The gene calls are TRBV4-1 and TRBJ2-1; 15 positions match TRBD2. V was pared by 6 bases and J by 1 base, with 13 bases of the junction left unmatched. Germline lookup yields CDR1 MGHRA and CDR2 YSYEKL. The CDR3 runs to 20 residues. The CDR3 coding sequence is TGCGCCAGCAGTCCAACTTGGACTAGCGGGAGGGCCGGGTCCTACAATGAGCAGTTCTTC. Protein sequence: CASSPTWTSGRAGSYNEQFF.

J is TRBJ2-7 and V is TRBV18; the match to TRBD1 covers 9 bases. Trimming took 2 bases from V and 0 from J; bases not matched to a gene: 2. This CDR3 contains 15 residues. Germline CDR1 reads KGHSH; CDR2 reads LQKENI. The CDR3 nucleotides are TGTGCCAGCTCACCAACAGGGGGCAGCTCCTACGAGCAGTACTTC. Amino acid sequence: CASSPTGGSSYEQYF. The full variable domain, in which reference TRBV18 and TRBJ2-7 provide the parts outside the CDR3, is NAGVMQNPRHLVRRRGQEARLRCSPMKGHSHVYWYRQLPEEGLKFMVYLQKENIIDESGMPKERFSAEFPKEGPSILRIQQVVRGDSAAYFCASSPTGGSSYEQYFGPGTRLTVT.

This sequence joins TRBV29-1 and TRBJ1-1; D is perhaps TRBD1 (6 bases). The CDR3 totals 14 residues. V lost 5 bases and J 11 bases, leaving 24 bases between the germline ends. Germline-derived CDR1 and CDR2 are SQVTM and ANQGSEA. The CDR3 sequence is CSVQGRLREGGAFF. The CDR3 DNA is TGCAGCGTTCAAGGCAGGCTTAGGGAGGGGGGCGCTTTCTTT.

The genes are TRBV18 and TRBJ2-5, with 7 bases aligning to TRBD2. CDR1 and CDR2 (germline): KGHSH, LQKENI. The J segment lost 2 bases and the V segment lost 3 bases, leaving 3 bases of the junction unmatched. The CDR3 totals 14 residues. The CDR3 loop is CASSPSSGQETQYF. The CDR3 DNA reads TGTGCCAGCTCACCTTCTAGCGGACAAGAGACCCAGTACTTC. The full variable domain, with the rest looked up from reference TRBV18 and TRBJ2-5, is NAGVMQNPRHLVRRRGQEARLRCSPMKGHSHVYWYRQLPEEGLKFMVYLQKENIIDESGMPKERFSAEFPKEGPSILRIQQVVRGDSAAYFCASSPSSGQETQYFGPGTRLLVL.

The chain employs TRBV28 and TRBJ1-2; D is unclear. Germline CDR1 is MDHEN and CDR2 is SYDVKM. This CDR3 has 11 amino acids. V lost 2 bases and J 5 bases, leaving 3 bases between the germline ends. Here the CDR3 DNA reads TGTGCCAGCAGTTTACAGTATGGCTACACCTTC. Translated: CASSLQYGYTF.

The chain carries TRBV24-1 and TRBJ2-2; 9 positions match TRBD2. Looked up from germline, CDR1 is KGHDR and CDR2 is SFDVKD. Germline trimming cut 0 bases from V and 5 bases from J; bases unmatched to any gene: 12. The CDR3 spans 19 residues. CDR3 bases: TGTGCCACCAGTGATTTGAAGGCTAGCGGGATCCGAGGGACCGGGGAGCTGTTTTTT. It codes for CATSDLKASGIRGTGELFF.

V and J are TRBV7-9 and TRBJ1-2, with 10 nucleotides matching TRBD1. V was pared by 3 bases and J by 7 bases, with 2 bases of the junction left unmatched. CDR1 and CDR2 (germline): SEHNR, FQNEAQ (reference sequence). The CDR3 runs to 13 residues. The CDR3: CASSFWTGGGYTF. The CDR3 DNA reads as TGTGCCAGCAGCTTCTGGACAGGGGGTGGCTACACCTTC.